This T cell receptor beta chain was sequenced for a study of cytomegalovirus exposure and HLA in healthy donors. The PCR used 60 Vbeta and 13 Jbeta primers. The table came from immunoSEQ multiplex PCR; TCRdb's copy has only in-frame clones and leaves some out. The repertoire holds roughly 190,000 clones, with more than 70% as singletons. Sequenced input: PBMCs. The TCR was taken from a man aged 25 to 40 in good health and CMV-seropositive.

This chain's CDR3 is CASSSTRGSLYEQYF. The CDR3 DNA follows: TGTGCCAGCAGCTCCACTAGAGGTTCACTCTACGAGCAGTACTTC. The V call is TRBV7-2, the J call TRBJ2-7, with D maybe TRBD2 (5 bases). Germline loops: CDR1 SGHTA, CDR2 FQGNSA. This CDR3 is 15 amino acids long. The ends were cut back, 4 bases at V and 3 bases at J, with 16 bases in the middle. Supplemented by reference TRBV7-2 and TRBJ2-7, the full variable domain reads GAGVSQSPSNKVTEKGKDVELRCDPISGHTALYWYRQSLGQGLEFLIYFQGNSAPDKSGLPSDRFSAERTGGSVSTLTIQRTQQEDSAVYLCASSSTRGSLYEQYFGPGTRLTVT.